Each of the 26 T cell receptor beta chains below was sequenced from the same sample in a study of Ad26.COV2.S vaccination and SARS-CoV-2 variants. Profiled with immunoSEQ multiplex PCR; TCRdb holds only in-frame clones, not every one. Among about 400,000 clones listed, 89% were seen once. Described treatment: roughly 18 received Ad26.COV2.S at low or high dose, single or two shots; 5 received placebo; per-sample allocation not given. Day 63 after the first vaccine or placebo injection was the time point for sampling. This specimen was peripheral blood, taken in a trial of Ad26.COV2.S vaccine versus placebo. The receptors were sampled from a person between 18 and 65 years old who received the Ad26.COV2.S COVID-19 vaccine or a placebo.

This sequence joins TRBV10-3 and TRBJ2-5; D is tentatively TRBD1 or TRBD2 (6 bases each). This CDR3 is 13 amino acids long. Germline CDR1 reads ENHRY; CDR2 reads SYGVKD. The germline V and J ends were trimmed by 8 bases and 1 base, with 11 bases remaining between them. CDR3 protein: CAIQGTRQETQYF. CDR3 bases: TGTGCCATCCAGGGGACTCGCCAAGAGACCCAGTACTTC.

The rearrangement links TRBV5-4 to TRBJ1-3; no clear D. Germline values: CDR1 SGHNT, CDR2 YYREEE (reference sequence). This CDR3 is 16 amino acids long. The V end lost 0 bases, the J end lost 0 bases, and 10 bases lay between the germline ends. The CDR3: CASSLGGPFSGNTIYF. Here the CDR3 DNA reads TGTGCCAGCAGCTTGGGAGGGCCCTTCTCTGGAAACACCATATATTTT.

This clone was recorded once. The CDR3 region is CASSQDWIAGRDYEQYF. For the CDR3, the DNA is TGCGCCAGCAGCCAAGATTGGATAGCGGGGAGAGATTACGAGCAGTACTTC. The chain combines TRBV4-3 with TRBJ2-7; 8 positions agree with TRBD2. Germline-derived CDR1 and CDR2 are LGHNA and YSLEER. V was clipped by 0 bases and J by 4 bases; unmatched bases: 11. CDR3 size: 17 residues.

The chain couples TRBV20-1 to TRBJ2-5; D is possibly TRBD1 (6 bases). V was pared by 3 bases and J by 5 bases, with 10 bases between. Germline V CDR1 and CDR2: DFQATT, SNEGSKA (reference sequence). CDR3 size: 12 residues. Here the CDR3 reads CSASTGYETQYF. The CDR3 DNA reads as TGCAGTGCTAGTACAGGGTACGAGACCCAGTACTTC.

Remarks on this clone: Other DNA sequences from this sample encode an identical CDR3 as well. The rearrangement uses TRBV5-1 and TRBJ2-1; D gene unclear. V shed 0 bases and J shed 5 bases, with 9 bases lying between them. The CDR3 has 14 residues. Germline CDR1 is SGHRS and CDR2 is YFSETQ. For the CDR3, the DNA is TGCGCCAGCAGCTTGGTAGGTAGGGACAATGAGCAGTTCTTC. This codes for CASSLVGRDNEQFF.

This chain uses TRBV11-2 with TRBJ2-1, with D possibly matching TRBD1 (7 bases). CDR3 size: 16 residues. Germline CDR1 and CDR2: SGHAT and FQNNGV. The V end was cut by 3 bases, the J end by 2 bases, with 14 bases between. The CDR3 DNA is TGTGCCAGCAGCTTGGGGGGACAGCCAACCTACAATGAGCAGTTCTTC. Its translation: CASSLGGQPTYNEQFF. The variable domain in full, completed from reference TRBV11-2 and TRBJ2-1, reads EAGVAQSPRYKIIEKRQSVAFWCNPISGHATLYWYQQILGQGPKLLIQFQNNGVVDDSQLPKDRFSAERLKGVDSTLKIQPAKLEDSAVYLCASSLGGQPTYNEQFFGPGTRLTVL.

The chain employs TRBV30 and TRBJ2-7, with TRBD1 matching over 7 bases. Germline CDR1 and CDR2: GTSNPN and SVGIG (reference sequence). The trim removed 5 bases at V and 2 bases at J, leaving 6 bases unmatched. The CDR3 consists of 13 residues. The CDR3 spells CAWSGQSPYEQYF. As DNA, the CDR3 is TGTGCCTGGTCGGGACAGAGCCCCTACGAGCAGTACTTC.

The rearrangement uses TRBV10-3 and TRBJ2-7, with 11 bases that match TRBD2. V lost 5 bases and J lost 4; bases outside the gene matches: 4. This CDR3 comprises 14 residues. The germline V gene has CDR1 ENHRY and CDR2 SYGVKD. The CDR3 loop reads CAISMASGRYEQYF. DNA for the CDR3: TGTGCCATCAGTATGGCTAGCGGGAGGTACGAGCAGTACTTC.

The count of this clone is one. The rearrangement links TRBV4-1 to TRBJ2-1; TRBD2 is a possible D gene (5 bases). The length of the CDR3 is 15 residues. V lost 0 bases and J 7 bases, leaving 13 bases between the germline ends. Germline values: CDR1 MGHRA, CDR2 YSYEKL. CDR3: CASSQESLAGNEQFF. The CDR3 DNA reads TGCGCCAGCAGCCAAGAAAGTCTAGCTGGGAATGAGCAGTTCTTC.

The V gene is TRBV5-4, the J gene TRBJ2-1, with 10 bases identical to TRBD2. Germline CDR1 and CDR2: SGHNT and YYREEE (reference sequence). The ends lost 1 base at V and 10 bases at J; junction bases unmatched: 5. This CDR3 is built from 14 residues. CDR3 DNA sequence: TGTGCCAGCAGCTTGACTAGCGGGATGGGGGAGCAGTTCTTC. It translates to CASSLTSGMGEQFF.

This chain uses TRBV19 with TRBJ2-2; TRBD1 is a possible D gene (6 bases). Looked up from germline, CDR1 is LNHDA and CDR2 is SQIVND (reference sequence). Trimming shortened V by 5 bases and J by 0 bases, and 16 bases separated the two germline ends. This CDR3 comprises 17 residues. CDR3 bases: TGTGCCAGTAGTGCTACGGGTCGGACAGCGAACACCGGGGAGCTGTTTTTT. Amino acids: CASSATGRTANTGELFF.

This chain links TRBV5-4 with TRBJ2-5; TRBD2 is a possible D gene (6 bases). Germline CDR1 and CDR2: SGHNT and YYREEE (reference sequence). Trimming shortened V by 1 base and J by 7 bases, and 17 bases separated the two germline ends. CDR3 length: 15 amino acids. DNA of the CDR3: TGTGCCAGCAGCTTGTTTGGGGAGGCAGCTGGGACCCAGTACTTC. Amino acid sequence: CASSLFGEAAGTQYF. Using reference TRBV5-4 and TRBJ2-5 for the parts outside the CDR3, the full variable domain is ETGVTQSPTHLIKTRGQQVTLRCSSQSGHNTVSWYQQALGQGPQFIFQYYREEENGRGNFPPRFSGLQFPNYSSELNVNALELDDSALYLCASSLFGEAAGTQYFGPGTRLLVL.

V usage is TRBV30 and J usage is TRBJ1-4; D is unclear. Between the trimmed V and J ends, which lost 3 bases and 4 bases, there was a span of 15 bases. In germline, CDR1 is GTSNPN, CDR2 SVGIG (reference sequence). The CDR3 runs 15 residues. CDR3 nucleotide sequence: TGTGCCTGGAGAGAGATATCAAGATTTAATGAAAAACTGTTTTTT. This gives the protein CAWREISRFNEKLFF.

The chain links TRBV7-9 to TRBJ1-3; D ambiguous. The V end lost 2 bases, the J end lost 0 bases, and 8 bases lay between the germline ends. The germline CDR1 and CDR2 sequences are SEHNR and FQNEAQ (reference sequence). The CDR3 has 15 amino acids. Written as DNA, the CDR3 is TGTGCCAGCAGCTTACTTGGCCTCTCTGGAAACACCATATATTTT. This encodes CASSLLGLSGNTIYF.

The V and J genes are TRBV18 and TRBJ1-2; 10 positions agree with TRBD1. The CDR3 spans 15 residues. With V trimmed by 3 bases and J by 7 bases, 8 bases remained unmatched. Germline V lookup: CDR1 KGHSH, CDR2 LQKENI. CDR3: CASSPLLDRGGGYTF. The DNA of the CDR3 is TGTGCCAGCTCACCCTTACTGGACAGGGGGGGTGGCTACACCTTC.

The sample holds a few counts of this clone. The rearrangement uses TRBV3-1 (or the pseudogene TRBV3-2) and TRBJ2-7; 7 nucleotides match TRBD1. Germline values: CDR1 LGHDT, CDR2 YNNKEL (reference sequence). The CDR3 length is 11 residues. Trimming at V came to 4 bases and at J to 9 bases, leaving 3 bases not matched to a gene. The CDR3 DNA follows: TGTGCCAGCAGCCTCGAGGGGGCGCAGTACTTC. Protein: CASSLEGAQYF.

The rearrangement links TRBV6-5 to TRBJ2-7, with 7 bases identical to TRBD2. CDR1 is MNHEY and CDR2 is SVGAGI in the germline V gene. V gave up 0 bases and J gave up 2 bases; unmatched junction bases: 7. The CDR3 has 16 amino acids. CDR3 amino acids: CASSYSWGRGTYEQYF. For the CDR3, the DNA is TGTGCCAGCAGTTACTCTTGGGGGAGGGGAACCTACGAGCAGTACTTC.

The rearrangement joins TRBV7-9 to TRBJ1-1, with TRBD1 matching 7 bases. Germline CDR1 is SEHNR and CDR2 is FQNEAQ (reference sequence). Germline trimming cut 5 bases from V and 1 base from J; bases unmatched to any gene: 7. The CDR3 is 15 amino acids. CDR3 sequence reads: CASSPPGGGNTEAFF. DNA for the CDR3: TGTGCCAGCAGCCCCCCAGGGGGTGGGAACACTGAAGCTTTCTTT.

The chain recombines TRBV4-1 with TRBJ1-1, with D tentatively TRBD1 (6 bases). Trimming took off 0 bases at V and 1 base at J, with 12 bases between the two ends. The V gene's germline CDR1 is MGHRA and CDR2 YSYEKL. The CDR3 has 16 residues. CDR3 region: CASSQDSGTKNTEAFF. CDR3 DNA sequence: TGCGCCAGCAGCCAAGACTCCGGGACAAAGAACACTGAAGCTTTCTTT.

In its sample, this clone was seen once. In DNA, the CDR3 is TGTGCCAGCAGCCAAGTCGAGGGGTACGAGCAGTACTTC. This translates into CASSQVEGYEQYF. This rearrangement joins TRBV3-1 (or the pseudogene TRBV3-2) to TRBJ2-7; perhaps D is TRBD1 or TRBD2 (5 bases each). Trimming removed 1 base from V and 4 bases from J, with 8 bases in between. CDR1 is LGHDT and CDR2 is YNNKEL in the germline V gene (reference sequence). This CDR3 has 13 residues.

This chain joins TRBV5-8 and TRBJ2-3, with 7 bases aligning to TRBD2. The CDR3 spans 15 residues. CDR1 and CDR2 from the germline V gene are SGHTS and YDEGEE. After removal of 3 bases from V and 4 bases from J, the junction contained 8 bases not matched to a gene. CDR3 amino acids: CASSYTGGGADTQYF. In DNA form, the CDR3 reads TGTGCCAGCAGCTATACGGGAGGAGGTGCAGATACGCAGTATTTT.

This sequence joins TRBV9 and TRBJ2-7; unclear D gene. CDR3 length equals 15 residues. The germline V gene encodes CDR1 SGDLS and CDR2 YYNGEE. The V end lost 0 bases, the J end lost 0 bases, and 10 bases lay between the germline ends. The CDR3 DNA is TGTGCCAGCAGCGTAGGGCCGGGCGTCTCCTACGAGCAGTACTTC. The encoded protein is CASSVGPGVSYEQYF. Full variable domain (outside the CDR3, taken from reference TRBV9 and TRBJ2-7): DSGVTQTPKHLITATGQRVTLRCSPRSGDLSVYWYQQSLDQGLQFLIQYYNGEERAKGNILERFSAQQFPDLHSELNLSSLELGDSALYFCASSVGPGVSYEQYFGPGTRLTVT.

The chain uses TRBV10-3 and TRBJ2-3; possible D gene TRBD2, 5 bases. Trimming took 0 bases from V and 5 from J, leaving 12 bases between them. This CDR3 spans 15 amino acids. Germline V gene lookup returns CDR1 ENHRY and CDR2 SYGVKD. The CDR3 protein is CAISESLEIIDTQYF. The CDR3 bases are TGTGCCATCAGTGAGTCACTAGAAATCATAGATACGCAGTATTTT.

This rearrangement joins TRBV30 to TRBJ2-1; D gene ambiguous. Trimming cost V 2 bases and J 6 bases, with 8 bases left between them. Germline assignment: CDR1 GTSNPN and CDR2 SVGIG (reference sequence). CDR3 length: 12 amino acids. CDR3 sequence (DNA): TGTGCCTGGAGTCCCGAGTTCAATGAGCAGTTCTTC. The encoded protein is CAWSPEFNEQFF.

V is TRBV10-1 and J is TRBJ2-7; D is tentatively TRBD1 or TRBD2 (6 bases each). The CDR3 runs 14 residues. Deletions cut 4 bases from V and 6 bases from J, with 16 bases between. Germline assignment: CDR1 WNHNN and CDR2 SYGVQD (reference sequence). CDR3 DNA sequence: TGCGCCAGCAGTGTTGGTACTACGGGGGCCGAGCAGTACTTC. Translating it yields CASSVGTTGAEQYF.

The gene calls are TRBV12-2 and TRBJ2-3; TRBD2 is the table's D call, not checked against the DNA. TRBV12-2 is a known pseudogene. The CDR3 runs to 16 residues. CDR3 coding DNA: TGTGCAAGTCGCTTAACGACTAGTAGGATCACAGATACGCAGTATTTT. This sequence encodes CASRLTTSRITDTQYF.